The 23 T cell receptor beta chains below all came from one sample that was sequenced in a study of identical twins. TCRdb processed the 5' RACE reads anew with MiXCR; each CDR3 protein has one entry. The data contain about 330,000 distinct CDR3 sequences, more than 9% of them singletons. These same data were also listed under a study on yellow fever vaccine responses in identical twins.

The sequenced sample was CD8+ T cells sorted from blood. The origin of the receptors is a woman between 18 and 29 years old in good health.

The V call is TRBV2, the J call TRBJ2-1; 7 nucleotides agree with TRBD2. Germline V gene data show CDR1 as SNHLY and CDR2 as FYNNEI. This CDR3 region has 15 residues. Germline trimming cut 1 base from V and 2 bases from J; bases unmatched to any gene: 2. CDR3 amino acids: CASSEGLAAYNEQFF. CDR3 DNA: TGTGCCAGCAGTGAAGGGCTAGCGGCCTACAATGAGCAGTTCTTC.

There are many counts of this clonotype. This chain links TRBV4-1 with TRBJ2-2; D is possibly TRBD1 or TRBD2 (5 bases each). Between the trimmed V and J ends, which lost 1 base and 6 bases, there was a span of 9 bases. The CDR3 totals 14 residues. Germline lookup yields CDR1 MGHRA and CDR2 YSYEKL. The CDR3: CASSQGGSAGELFF. The CDR3 coding sequence is TGCGCCAGCAGCCAAGGGGGGTCGGCCGGGGAGCTGTTTTTT.

V usage is TRBV2 and J usage is TRBJ2-1; the match to TRBD2 covers 10 bases. The V gene's germline CDR1 is SNHLY and CDR2 FYNNEI. The V gene end was trimmed by 2 bases and the J gene end by 0 bases; junction bases not matched to a gene: 7. There are 18 residues in the CDR3. The CDR3 nucleotides are TGTGCCAGCAGTGAATGGCTAGCGGGAGATAGCTCCTACAATGAGCAGTTCTTC. This gives the protein CASSEWLAGDSSYNEQFF.

This clonotype was detected ten times or more. This chain uses TRBV20-1 with TRBJ2-3, with 8 positions matching TRBD2. J lost 3 bases, V lost 5 bases, and 4 bases had no gene match. Germline V gives CDR1 DFQATT, CDR2 SNEGSKA (reference sequence). The CDR3 extends over 13 amino acids. The chain's CDR3 is CSADSGETDTQYF. Written as DNA, the CDR3 is TGCAGTGCTGATAGCGGGGAGACAGATACGCAGTATTTT.

The rearrangement joins TRBV28 to TRBJ1-1, with unresolved D. This CDR3 is 12 amino acids long. With 3 bases removed from V and 7 bases from J, the gap between germline ends came to 9 bases. Germline CDR1 and CDR2: MDHEN and SYDVKM. CDR3 bases: TGTGCCAGCAGTTTGGGCCCTCTTGAAGCTTTCTTT. Amino acid sequence: CASSLGPLEAFF.

The V gene is TRBV20-1, the J gene TRBJ2-1; no clear D. The CDR3 runs to 14 residues. The V gene lost 1 base and the J gene lost 3 bases, with 10 bases spanning the gap. The germline CDR1 and CDR2 sequences are DFQATT and SNEGSKA (reference sequence). As DNA, the CDR3 is TGCAGTGCTAGAGGCACGGATCACTACAATGAGCAGTTCTTC. This gives the protein CSARGTDHYNEQFF.

V is TRBV4-1 and J is TRBJ2-7; tentatively, D is TRBD2 (5 bases). Germline CDR1 MGHRA, CDR2 YSYEKL. There are 15 residues in the CDR3. V gave up 3 bases and J gave up 2 bases, with 14 bases separating them. The CDR3 loop is CASSQGNERAYEQYF. The CDR3 coding sequence is TGCGCCAGCAGCCAGGGTAACGAGAGGGCCTACGAGCAGTACTTC.

This clonotype was seen more than once but under ten times. The rearrangement uses TRBV12-3 or TRBV12-4 and TRBJ2-5, with 7 bases that match TRBD2. This CDR3 contains 13 residues. Trimming cost V 4 bases and J 5 bases; bases outside gene matches: 4. CDR3: CASSSGGWETQYF. The CDR3 nucleotides read TGTGCCAGCAGTTCGGGGGGATGGGAGACCCAGTACTTC.

The chain recombines TRBV6-1 with TRBJ2-3; TRBD2 matches at 9 bases. J lost 1 base, V lost 8 bases, and 7 bases had no gene match. There are 15 residues in the CDR3. Germline V gene sequence: CDR1 MNHNS, CDR2 SASEGT. CDR3: CASQVLAGRTDTQYF. The CDR3 DNA is TGTGCCAGCCAGGTGCTAGCGGGACGCACAGATACGCAGTATTTT.

This chain links TRBV9 with TRBJ2-7, with a possible D match to TRBD2 (6 bases). The germline V and J ends were trimmed by 0 bases and 3 bases, with 16 bases remaining between them. Germline-derived CDR1 and CDR2 are SGDLS and YYNGEE. This CDR3 comprises 16 residues. CDR3 coding DNA: TGTGCCAGCAGCGTAGGGGACTTAGACGGGGGCTACGAGCAGTACTTC. The encoded protein is CASSVGDLDGGYEQYF.

This clonotype was found a few times. For the CDR3, the DNA is TGTGCCAGCAGTTTCCTAAGGGACGGATTGTACGAGCAGTACTTC. Translation gives CASSFLRDGLYEQYF. V and J are TRBV28 and TRBJ2-7; D may correspond to TRBD1 or TRBD2 (5 bases each). This CDR3 has 15 amino acids. Looked up from germline, CDR1 is MDHEN and CDR2 is SYDVKM. Trimming cost V 3 bases and J 4 bases, with 16 bases left between them.

The chain has TRBV5-1 and TRBJ2-7; D remains ambiguous. The germline CDR1 and CDR2 sequences are SGHRS and YFSETQ. V lost 0 bases and J lost 2, with 6 bases in between. The CDR3 runs 13 residues. CDR3 sequence: CASSLEHPYEQYF. CDR3 bases: TGCGCCAGCAGCTTGGAACACCCCTACGAGCAGTACTTC.

There are many counts of this clonotype. The chain recombines TRBV28 with TRBJ2-2; possibly TRBD2 for D (6 bases). CDR3 length: 14 residues. V lost 2 bases to trimming and J lost 3 bases, with 7 bases between them. Germline V gives CDR1 MDHEN, CDR2 SYDVKM. DNA for the CDR3: TGTGCCAGCAGTTTAGGAGGGGACACCGGGGAGCTGTTTTTT. It encodes CASSLGGDTGELFF.

This clonotype was observed at least ten times. The chain couples TRBV27 to TRBJ2-1; 8 bases fit TRBD2. The V and J ends lost 3 bases and 5 bases, in that order; junction bases with no gene match: 6. The CDR3 is 15 residues long. Germline CDR1 MNHEY, CDR2 SMNVEV (reference sequence). CDR3 sequence reads: CASSLRLAGNNEQFF. The CDR3 DNA follows: TGTGCCAGCAGTTTGAGGCTAGCGGGTAACAATGAGCAGTTCTTC.

This clonotype showed up just a few times. The chain carries TRBV3-1 and TRBJ2-7, with 13 bases identical to TRBD2. Germline-derived CDR1 and CDR2 are LGHDT and YNNKEL (reference sequence). Unmatched junction bases numbered 9, after V lost 0 bases and J lost 1 base. CDR3 length: 19 residues. The CDR3: CASSQDIGLAGESSYEQYF. CDR3 DNA: TGTGCCAGCAGCCAAGATATAGGACTAGCGGGAGAGTCTTCCTACGAGCAGTACTTC.

This clonotype was seen a handful of times. The chain has TRBV12-3 or TRBV12-4 and TRBJ2-3; no clear D gene. CDR3 length: 11 amino acids. The V and J ends lost 5 bases and 7 bases respectively, with 7 bases between them. CDR3 nucleotides: TGTGCCAGCAGTGCGGCGAATACGCAGTATTTT. It encodes CASSAANTQYF.

The chain links TRBV13 to TRBJ2-3, with D hard to call. Germline CDR1 PRHDT, CDR2 FYEKMQ (reference sequence). V lost 3 bases and J 0 bases, leaving 13 bases between the germline ends. This CDR3 contains 16 residues. CDR3 protein: CASSFTTGVSTDTQYF. DNA for the CDR3: TGTGCCAGCAGCTTTACGACTGGGGTCAGCACAGATACGCAGTATTTT.

This chain joins TRBV29-1 and TRBJ1-2; weak D call: TRBD1 (6 bases). CDR1 is SQVTM and CDR2 is ANQGSEA in the germline V gene. V gave up 0 bases and J gave up 0 bases, with 11 bases separating them. This CDR3 has 15 amino acids. The CDR3 is CSVEERRGPNYGYTF. CDR3 sequence (DNA): TGCAGCGTTGAAGAAAGGCGGGGGCCTAACTATGGCTACACCTTC.

The genes are TRBV28 and TRBJ2-5; D remains ambiguous. The germline V and J ends were trimmed by 5 bases and 4 bases, with 8 bases remaining between them. CDR1 is MDHEN and CDR2 is SYDVKM in the germline V gene. CDR3 size: 12 residues. The CDR3: CASSPESETQYF. The CDR3 coding sequence is TGTGCCAGCAGTCCCGAGTCAGAGACCCAGTACTTC.

V is TRBV4-1 and J is TRBJ2-3; the D gene is possibly TRBD1 (5 bases). The CDR3 runs 16 residues. CDR1 and CDR2 (germline): MGHRA, YSYEKL. Trimming cost V 6 bases and J 0 bases, with 16 bases left between them. The CDR3 bases are TGCGCCAGCAGAGCAATAGGGGAAGCTAGCACAGATACGCAGTATTTT. Translating gives CASRAIGEASTDTQYF.

This clonotype appeared a few times. The chain recombines TRBV29-1 with TRBJ2-1; D not resolved. This CDR3 has 11 residues. CDR1 is SQVTM, CDR2 ANQGSEA, per germline. Trimming shortened V by 2 bases and J by 7 bases, and 6 bases separated the two germline ends. The CDR3 DNA reads as TGCAGCGTTGAACCGAAAAATGAGCAGTTCTTC. Amino acid sequence: CSVEPKNEQFF.

The chain carries TRBV7-6 and TRBJ2-4; unclear D gene. Germline CDR1 is SGHVS and CDR2 is FNYEAQ. The V gene lost 2 bases and the J gene lost 6 bases, with 14 bases spanning the gap. This CDR3 comprises 15 residues. The DNA of the CDR3 is TGTGCCAGCAGCTTACGCCCGGACGGAATAAACATTCAGTACTTC. Amino acids: CASSLRPDGINIQYF.

This chain joins TRBV19 and TRBJ2-7; 9 bases agree with TRBD1. The CDR3 covers 15 residues. The germline V gene encodes CDR1 LNHDA and CDR2 SQIVND (reference sequence). The ends lost 5 bases at V and 0 bases at J; junction bases unmatched: 5. This CDR3 reads CASSPGQGFSYEQYV. The CDR3 coding sequence is TGTGCCAGTAGTCCGGGACAGGGCTTCTCCTACGAGCAGTACGTC.